These 32 T cell receptor beta chains were sequenced from one sample in a study of blood T cells in healthy people across ages. A second roughly 7 to 12 cycle PCR used barcoded and J-beta primers. One entry per CDR3 protein results from TCRdb running MiXCR on the 5' RACE reads. The table includes fewer than 2,000,000 distinct CDR3 sequences, about 35% detected once. The sequenced sample was blood. These receptors were obtained from a woman aged 25 to 39 in good health.

The J gene is TRBJ1-2, the V gene TRBV2; perhaps TRBD1 as D (5 bases). Trimming removed 2 bases at V and 6 bases at J, with 19 bases between. The CDR3 loop spans 16 amino acids. CDR1 and CDR2 from the germline V gene are SNHLY and FYNNEI. The CDR3 loop is CASSEPTGLRGHGYTF. CDR3 nucleotide sequence: TGTGCCAGCAGTGAACCCACGGGACTCCGAGGTCATGGCTACACCTTC.

This clonotype was counted a few times. The chain joins TRBV20-1 to TRBJ2-7, with TRBD2 matching over 8 bases. V shed 1 base and J 5 bases; nucleotides not matched to a gene: 10. Per germline, CDR1 DFQATT and CDR2 SNEGSKA (reference sequence). There are 15 residues in the CDR3. CDR3 sequence reads: CSARVGREGFHEQYF. CDR3 nucleotide sequence: TGCAGTGCTAGAGTAGGACGGGAGGGTTTCCACGAGCAGTACTTC.

The rearrangement links TRBV28 to TRBJ1-6, with unresolved D. Germline-derived CDR1 and CDR2 are MDHEN and SYDVKM. The CDR3 is 14 amino acids. V was cut by 1 base and J by 9 bases, with 10 bases left in between. The CDR3 nucleotides read TGTGCCAGCAGTTTATCCCTGAGCCTTTCACCCCTCCACTTT. Translating it yields CASSLSLSLSPLHF. Together with reference TRBV28 and TRBJ1-6, the CDR3 gives the full variable domain: DVKVTQSSRYLVKRTGEKVFLECVQDMDHENMFWYRQDPGLGLRLIYFSYDVKMKEKGDIPEGYSVSREKKERFSLILESASTNQTSMYLCASSLSLSLSPLHFGNGTRLTVT.

Regarding this clonotype: A read error may produce the germline difference seen at one junction end. The gene calls are TRBV27 and TRBJ1-5; 8 positions agree with TRBD1. The CDR3 runs 15 residues. In germline, CDR1 is MNHEY, CDR2 SMNVEV (reference sequence). In DNA form, the CDR3 reads TGTGCCTGCAGTTTACTAGCCAGGGGGCACCAGCCCCAGCATTTT. This gives the protein CACSLLARGHQPQHF.

This clonotype occurred a few times. The V call is TRBV6-5, the J call TRBJ1-2, with 7 bases aligning to TRBD1. V shed 2 bases, J shed 2 bases, and the junction held 8 bases outside the gene matches. The CDR3 runs 16 residues. Germline lookup yields CDR1 MNHEY and CDR2 SVGAGI. The CDR3 loop is CASSYAQRDRNYGYTF. CDR3 DNA sequence: TGTGCCAGCAGTTACGCTCAAAGGGACAGAAACTATGGCTACACCTTC.

The gene calls are TRBV12-3 or TRBV12-4 and TRBJ1-1; 7 nucleotides agree with TRBD1. The CDR3 length is 14 residues. After removal of 7 bases from V and 1 base from J, the junction contained 6 bases not matched to a gene. This CDR3 is CASIRGGENTEAFF. The CDR3 bases are TGTGCCAGCATTCGAGGGGGCGAGAACACTGAAGCTTTCTTT.

In this sample, this clonotype turned up a few times. This rearrangement joins TRBV30 to TRBJ2-7, with 8 bases fitting TRBD1. The germline CDR1 and CDR2 sequences are GTSNPN and SVGIG (reference sequence). V was clipped by 2 bases and J by 2 bases; unmatched bases: 5. The CDR3 runs to 14 residues. The CDR3, as DNA: TGTGCCTGGAGTACCGGGACAGGAACCTACGAGCAGTACTTC. Residues: CAWSTGTGTYEQYF.

This clonotype was recorded a few times. V usage is TRBV5-5 and J usage is TRBJ2-7, with D unresolved. This CDR3 region has 12 residues. Trimming left V 6 bases short and J 2 bases short, with 9 bases between. The germline V gene encodes CDR1 SGHKS and CDR2 YYEKEE (reference sequence). The CDR3 is CASTDGAYEQYF. The CDR3 DNA reads TGTGCCAGCACTGACGGTGCCTACGAGCAGTACTTC.

This clonotype was seen more than once but under ten times. The V gene is TRBV5-1, the J gene TRBJ2-3; 9 nucleotides agree with TRBD1. Germline V gene data show CDR1 as SGHRS and CDR2 as YFSETQ. The J segment lost 5 bases and the V segment lost 1 base, leaving 8 bases of the junction unmatched. This CDR3 is 16 amino acids long. The CDR3 sequence is CASSLMNRGRGDTQYF. CDR3 in DNA: TGCGCCAGCAGCTTGATGAACAGGGGGCGAGGAGATACGCAGTATTTT.

V gene TRBV5-5 combines with J gene TRBJ1-4; 7 bases line up with TRBD1. Germline-derived CDR1 and CDR2 are SGHKS and YYEKEE (reference sequence). The CDR3 covers 16 residues. V lost 0 bases, J lost 5 bases, and 7 bases stayed unmatched. This chain's CDR3 is CASSLAPAGGNEKLFF. CDR3 DNA sequence: TGTGCCAGCAGCTTGGCCCCGGCAGGGGGAAATGAAAAACTGTTTTTT.

This chain joins TRBV5-7 and TRBJ2-3; D gene uncertain. TRBV5-7 is classed as an ORF, of uncertain function. The CDR3 extends over 19 amino acids. Trimming shortened V by 2 bases and J by 6 bases, and 28 bases separated the two germline ends. The DNA for the CDR3 is TGTGCCAGCAGCTTTGACGAACCAGGAGCTGTTTCTCCTGGGGATACGCAGTATTTT. It specifies CASSFDEPGAVSPGDTQYF.

The V call is TRBV6-6, the J call TRBJ2-7; 8 nucleotides line up with TRBD1. Germline assignment: CDR1 MNHNY and CDR2 SVGAGI (reference sequence). CDR3 length equals 16 residues. The trim removed 5 bases at V and 3 bases at J, leaving 12 bases unmatched. The CDR3 loop is CASSPRDRIPFYEQYF. The CDR3 DNA reads TGTGCCAGCAGTCCCCGGGACAGGATCCCTTTCTACGAGCAGTACTTC.

This clonotype has more than one count but fewer than ten. The DNA for the CDR3 is TGCGCCAGCAGCTTGACTAGCGGGAGCGTCGGGTCCTACGAGCAGTACTTC. As protein: CASSLTSGSVGSYEQYF. The chain links TRBV5-1 to TRBJ2-7; 11 bases are a match to TRBD2. The V and J ends lost 1 base and 1 base, in that order; junction bases with no gene match: 7. The CDR3 totals 17 residues. The germline V gene encodes CDR1 SGHRS and CDR2 YFSETQ.

The chain combines TRBV6-2 or TRBV6-3 with TRBJ2-2; TRBD2 might be the D (5 bases). Trimming took 6 bases from V and 7 from J, leaving 15 bases between them. The CDR3 loop spans 14 amino acids. Germline CDR1 and CDR2: MNHEY and SVGEGT. The CDR3 region has the DNA TGTGCCAGCAGAGAACGGAGCGGAGGCGGGGAGCTGTTTTTT. It encodes CASRERSGGGELFF.

The chain links TRBV30 to TRBJ2-7; D gene ambiguous. CDR1 and CDR2 (germline): GTSNPN, SVGIG (reference sequence). CDR3 length: 13 amino acids. Trimming left V 0 bases short and J 2 bases short, with 8 bases between. CDR3 in amino acids: CAWSVPITYEQYF. CDR3 DNA sequence: TGTGCCTGGAGTGTCCCCATAACCTACGAGCAGTACTTC.

The chain links TRBV20-1 to TRBJ2-5, with 7 nucleotides matching TRBD1. This CDR3 is built from 14 residues. CDR1 DFQATT and CDR2 SNEGSKA come from the germline V gene (reference sequence). Trimming cost V 5 bases and J 4 bases; bases outside gene matches: 10. DNA for the CDR3: TGCAGTGCTCCGCCGACAGGGCGCCGAGAGACCCAGTACTTC. Encoded protein: CSAPPTGRRETQYF.

The rearrangement links TRBV7-9 to TRBJ2-1, with TRBD1 matching over 10 bases. Unmatched junction bases numbered 8, after V lost 7 bases and J lost 5 bases. In germline, CDR1 is SEHNR, CDR2 FQNEAQ (reference sequence). The length of the CDR3 is 15 residues. Here the CDR3 reads CASNFGTGANNEQFF. The CDR3 nucleotides read TGTGCCAGCAACTTCGGGACAGGGGCAAACAATGAGCAGTTCTTC.

The chain is built from TRBV15 and TRBJ2-1; possibly TRBD1 for D (6 bases). This CDR3 region has 16 residues. Per germline, CDR1 LNHNV and CDR2 YYDKDF (reference sequence). Trimming removed 0 bases at V and 6 bases at J, with 15 bases between. In DNA form, the CDR3 reads TGTGCCACCAGCAGAGATGGCAGCCTACAGGGCAATGAGCAGTTCTTC. Its protein is CATSRDGSLQGNEQFF.

For this clonotype: Compared with germline, one end of the junction differs, possibly owing to a read error. CDR3 region: CVSSRGGSYYEQYF. The DNA for the CDR3 is TGCGTCAGCAGCCGTGGCGGGAGCTACTACGAGCAGTACTTC. The chain has TRBV5-1 and TRBJ2-7; 7 positions match TRBD2. CDR1 and CDR2 from the germline V gene are SGHRS and YFSETQ. This CDR3 has 14 residues.

About this clonotype itself: A junction end diverges from the germline sequence, so it may reflect a read error. The rearrangement joins TRBV20-1 to TRBJ2-7; TRBD1 agrees at 7 bases. The CDR3 sequence is 15 residues long. CDR1 is DFQATT, CDR2 SNEGSKA, per germline (reference sequence). The CDR3 DNA reads as TGCAGTGCTAGAGATGTCGGGACAGCGACCTACAAGCAGTACTTC. Translated: CSARDVGTATYKQYF.

CDR3 in amino acids: CASSLSVEGSANTEAFF. The CDR3, as DNA: TGTGCCAGCAGTTTATCGGTAGAGGGCAGTGCGAACACTGAAGCTTTCTTT. The chain uses TRBV27 and TRBJ1-1; D call uncertain. CDR1 and CDR2 (germline): MNHEY, SMNVEV (reference sequence). V lost 0 bases to trimming and J lost 1 base, with 15 bases between them. The CDR3 spans 17 residues.

Regarding this clonotype: One junction end disagrees with the germline gene, perhaps due to a read error. This sequence joins TRBV25-1 and TRBJ1-1; TRBD1 matches 7 bases. CDR1 and CDR2 (germline): MGHDK, SYGVNS. The CDR3 length is 15 residues. The CDR3 reads CASSDRPGGNTKAFF. The DNA for the CDR3 is TGTGCCAGCAGTGATAGGCCAGGGGGGAACACTAAAGCTTTCTTT.

The chain recombines TRBV6-1 with TRBJ1-1, with D perhaps matching TRBD1 (5 bases). CDR3 length: 17 residues. Germline V gene data show CDR1 as MNHNS and CDR2 as SASEGT. Deletions cut 6 bases from V and 6 bases from J, with 26 bases between. The CDR3 DNA reads as TGTGCCAGCAGCCCGATGGGGACGGCGAAGTACGACGCTGAAGCTTTCTTT. This gives the protein CASSPMGTAKYDAEAFF.

This rearrangement joins TRBV6-1 to TRBJ2-5; a possible D gene is TRBD2 (6 bases). The germline V and J ends were trimmed by 1 base and 11 bases, with 20 bases remaining between them. Germline V gene lookup returns CDR1 MNHNS and CDR2 SASEGT. The CDR3 covers 15 residues. The CDR3 DNA is TGTGCCAGCAGTGAAGGGCGCTCGCGGGGAGAGGAGCAGTACTTC. Its protein is CASSEGRSRGEEQYF.

The chain has TRBV10-3 and TRBJ2-1, with a possible D match to TRBD1 (6 bases). V shed 10 bases and J shed 7 bases, with 20 bases lying between them. The CDR3 has 14 amino acids. Germline assignment: CDR1 ENHRY and CDR2 SYGVKD. The CDR3 is CATGSGVRENEQFF. DNA of the CDR3: TGTGCCACCGGTTCAGGGGTTCGGGAAAATGAGCAGTTCTTC.

The chain recombines TRBV28 with TRBJ2-1; TRBD1 aligns across 9 bases. Germline V gene data show CDR1 as MDHEN and CDR2 as SYDVKM. The J segment lost 4 bases and the V segment lost 1 base, leaving 17 bases of the junction unmatched. This CDR3 comprises 20 residues. For the CDR3, the DNA is TGTGCCAGCAGTTTATTGCAGTCGAGGCCAGGACAGGGGTTTTACAATGAGCAGTTCTTC. Its protein is CASSLLQSRPGQGFYNEQFF.

This chain joins TRBV6-5 and TRBJ2-5; D may be TRBD1 (7 bases). Germline CDR1 and CDR2: MNHEY and SVGAGI. V lost 7 bases, J lost 5 bases, and 14 bases lay in between. The CDR3 loop spans 13 amino acids. The CDR3 is CASKVQGRETQYF. For the CDR3, the DNA is TGTGCCAGCAAGGTACAGGGGAGGGAGACCCAGTACTTC.

This clonotype came up a few times. The genes are TRBV7-7 and TRBJ2-7; D tentatively fits TRBD1 or TRBD2 (5 bases each). There are 16 residues in the CDR3. CDR1 and CDR2 from the germline V gene are SSHAT and FNYEAQ (reference sequence). Trimming removed 4 bases at V and 4 bases at J, with 20 bases between. The CDR3, as DNA: TGTGCCAGCAGCTCGGGACCGCGCGGCGGAATATACGAGCAGTACTTC. Translated, it gives CASSSGPRGGIYEQYF.

This clonotype was seen more than once but under ten times. J is TRBJ2-3 and V is TRBV5-1; possible D gene TRBD1, 6 bases. The CDR3 loop spans 16 amino acids. Trimming removed 0 bases from V and 4 bases from J, with 15 bases in between. The germline V gene has CDR1 SGHRS and CDR2 YFSETQ. This chain's CDR3 is CASSLEGRGRADTQYF. As DNA, the CDR3 is TGCGCCAGCAGCTTGGAGGGCAGGGGTAGGGCAGATACGCAGTATTTT.

The chain is built from TRBV20-1 and TRBJ2-5; 9 bases agree with TRBD1. Per the germline V gene, CDR1 is DFQATT and CDR2 is SNEGSKA (reference sequence). V dropped 7 bases and J dropped 3; count of bases not matched to a gene: 6. CDR3 length equals 13 residues. Written as DNA, the CDR3 is TGCAGTGGGGACAGGGAATTGAAAGAGACCCAGTACTTC. Translating gives CSGDRELKETQYF.

The chain couples TRBV27 to TRBJ2-7; D gene ambiguous. Germline assignment: CDR1 MNHEY and CDR2 SMNVEV (reference sequence). Trimming stripped 11 bases from V and 4 bases from J, with 12 bases between. The CDR3 consists of 11 residues. The CDR3 sequence is CAPPLGYEQYF. The DNA of the CDR3 is TGTGCCCCCCCCCTCGGGTACGAGCAGTACTTC.

This clonotype occurred a few times. The chain couples TRBV5-1 to TRBJ2-7, with 10 bases aligning to TRBD2. CDR1 and CDR2 (germline): SGHRS, YFSETQ. Unmatched junction bases numbered 8, after V lost 0 bases and J lost 2 bases. The length of the CDR3 is 17 residues. CDR3: CASSLGLGAGGPYEQYF. The CDR3 region has the DNA TGCGCCAGCAGCTTGGGTCTCGGAGCGGGAGGGCCCTACGAGCAGTACTTC.